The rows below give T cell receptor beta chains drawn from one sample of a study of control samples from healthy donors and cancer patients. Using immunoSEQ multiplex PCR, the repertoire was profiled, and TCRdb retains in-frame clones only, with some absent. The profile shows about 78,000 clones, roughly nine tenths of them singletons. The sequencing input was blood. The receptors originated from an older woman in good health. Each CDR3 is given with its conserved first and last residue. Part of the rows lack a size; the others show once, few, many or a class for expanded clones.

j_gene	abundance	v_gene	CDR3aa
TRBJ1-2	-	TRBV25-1	CASSQGGYGYTF
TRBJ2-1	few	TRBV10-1	CASSESRGYNEQFF
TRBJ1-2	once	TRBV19	CASISSQGDGYTF
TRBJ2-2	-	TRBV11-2	CASSPYRGTGELFF
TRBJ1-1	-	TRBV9	CASSVRDRVEGNTEAFF
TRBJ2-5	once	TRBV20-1	CSASFTSGGGTQYF
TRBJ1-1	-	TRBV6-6	CASSSEGTEAFF
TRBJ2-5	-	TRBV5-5	CASSRRAGVETQYF
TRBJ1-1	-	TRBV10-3	CAISRVGGTPTEAFF
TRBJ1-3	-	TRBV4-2	CASSQEGGSGNTIYF
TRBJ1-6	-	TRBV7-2	CASSERQAGALHF
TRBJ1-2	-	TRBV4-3	CASSQESRGRGYTF
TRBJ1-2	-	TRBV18	CASSPTSGTGFSYGYTF
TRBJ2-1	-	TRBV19	CASSIGPGGSGRSSYNEQFF
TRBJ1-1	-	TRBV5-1	CASSVQGDTEAFF
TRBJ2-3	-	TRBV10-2	CASSEQYGTSGVGADTQYF
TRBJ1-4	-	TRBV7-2	CASSLEVQTVTTNEKLFF
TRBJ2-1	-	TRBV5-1	CASSLEDTYNEQFF
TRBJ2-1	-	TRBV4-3	CASSPNGGVDEQFF
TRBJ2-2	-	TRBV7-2	CASSPRQGAVGTGELFF
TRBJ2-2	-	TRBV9	CASSVGNTGELFF
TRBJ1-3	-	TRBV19	CASLQGSGNTIYF
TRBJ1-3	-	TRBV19	CASSPGHHGNTIYF
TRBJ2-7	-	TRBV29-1	CSATLSYEQYF
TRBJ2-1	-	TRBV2	CASSSTSGRYNEQFF
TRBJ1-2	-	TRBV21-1	CASSKATSGNYGYTF
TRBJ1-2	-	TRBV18	CASSPAEGSRYGYTF
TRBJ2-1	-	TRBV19	CASSIYIGRLAGGGEQFF
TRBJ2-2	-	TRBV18	CASSPGLAGTGELFF
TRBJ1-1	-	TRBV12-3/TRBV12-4	CASVLGLNTEAFF
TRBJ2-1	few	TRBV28	CASSHPSDRHNEQFF
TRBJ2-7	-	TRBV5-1	CASSLGFTGTFSYEQYF
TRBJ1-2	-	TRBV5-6	CASSLGQAPGGGYTF
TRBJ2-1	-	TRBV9	CASSQWGGYGEQFF
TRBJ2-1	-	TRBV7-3	CASSLVPAGLAGYEQFF
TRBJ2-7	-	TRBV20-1	CSASRSGWNYEQYF
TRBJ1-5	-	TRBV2	CASSSRGGSRTGNQPQHF
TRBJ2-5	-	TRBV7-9	CASSQNWDPSRPWETQYF
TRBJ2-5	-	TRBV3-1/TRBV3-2	CASSQVAGTHKRTQYF
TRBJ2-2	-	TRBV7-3	CASSSGTGAGELFF
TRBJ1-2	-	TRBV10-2	CASGQNYGYTF
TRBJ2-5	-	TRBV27	CASSLLGRGLAGGMETQYF
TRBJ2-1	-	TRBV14	CASSQPGRMNNEQFF
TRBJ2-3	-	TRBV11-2	CASSFRLADTQYF
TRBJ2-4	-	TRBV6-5	CASSPLGQGGNIQYF
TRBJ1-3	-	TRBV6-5	CASSPDGSSGNTIYF
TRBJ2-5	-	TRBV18	CASSPPLGARGFETQYF
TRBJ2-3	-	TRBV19	CASSIVSGGRDTQYF
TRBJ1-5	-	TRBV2	CASSRPGDQPQHF
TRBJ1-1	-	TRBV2	CASSRQSMNTEAFF
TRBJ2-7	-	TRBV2	CASSIDRGTYEQYF